The entry below gives a single TCR beta chain sequence along with its context. Here immunoSEQ multiplex PCR was the method, and the copy in TCRdb shows in-frame clones only, minus some. This sample yields about 130,000 clones, of which roughly 90% are seen a single time; about 3.4% belongs to the top ten. The data derive from a study of control samples from healthy donors and cancer patients. The length of the CDR3 is 18 residues. V gene TRBV21-1 combines with J gene TRBJ2-1; TRBD2 reflects the table's D call only, with no check against the DNA. TRBV21-1 is tagged as a pseudogene. Sequencing input: blood. The receptor was derived from a man over 45 in good health. The CDR3 sequence: CASSKEVFAASSYNEQFF. DNA for the CDR3: TGTGCCAGCAGCAAAGAAGTTTTCGCGGCGAGCTCCTACAATGAGCAGTTCTTC.